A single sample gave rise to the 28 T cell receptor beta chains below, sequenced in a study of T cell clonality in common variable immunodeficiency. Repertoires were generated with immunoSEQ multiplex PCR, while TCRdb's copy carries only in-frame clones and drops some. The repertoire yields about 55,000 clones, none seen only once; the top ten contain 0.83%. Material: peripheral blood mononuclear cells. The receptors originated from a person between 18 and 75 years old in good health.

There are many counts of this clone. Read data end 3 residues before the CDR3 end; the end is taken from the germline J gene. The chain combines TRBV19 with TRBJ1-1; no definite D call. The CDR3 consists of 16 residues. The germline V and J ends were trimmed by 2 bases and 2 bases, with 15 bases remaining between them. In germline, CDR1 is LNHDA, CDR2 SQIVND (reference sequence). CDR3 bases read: TGTGCCAGTAGTATATCAGATGGAGGGTTTAACACTGAA. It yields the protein CASSISDGGFNTE. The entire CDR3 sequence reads CASSISDGGFNTEAFF.

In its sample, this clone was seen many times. The sequenced part of the CDR3 DNA is TGTGCCAGTTCCAAGGACAGCTACTATGGC. It translates to CASSKDSYYG. The CDR3 reads in full as CASSKDSYYGYTF. The chain links TRBV19 to TRBJ1-2, with TRBD1 as a possible D gene (6 bases). Coverage ceases 3 residues before the CDR3 finishes, and the germline J gene fills in the end. The CDR3 sequence is 13 residues long. The germline CDR1 and CDR2 sequences are LNHDA and SQIVND (reference sequence). Trimming removed 8 bases at V and 3 bases at J, with 13 bases between.

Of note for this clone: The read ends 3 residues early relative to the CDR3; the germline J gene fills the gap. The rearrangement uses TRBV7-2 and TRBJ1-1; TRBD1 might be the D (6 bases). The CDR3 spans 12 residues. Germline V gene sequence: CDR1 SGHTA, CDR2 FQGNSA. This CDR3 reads CASSLALGAAFF. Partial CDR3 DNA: TGTGCCAGCAGCTTAGCTTTGGGGGCA.

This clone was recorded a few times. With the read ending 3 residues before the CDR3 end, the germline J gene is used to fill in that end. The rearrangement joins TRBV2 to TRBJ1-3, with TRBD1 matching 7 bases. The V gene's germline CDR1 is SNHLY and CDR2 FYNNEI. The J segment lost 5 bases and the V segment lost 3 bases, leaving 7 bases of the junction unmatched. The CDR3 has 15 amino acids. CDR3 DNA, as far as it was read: TGTGCCAGCAGTGAGGGCAGGGACAGAAGAAACACC. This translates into CASSEGRDRRNT. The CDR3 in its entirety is CASSEGRDRRNTIYF.

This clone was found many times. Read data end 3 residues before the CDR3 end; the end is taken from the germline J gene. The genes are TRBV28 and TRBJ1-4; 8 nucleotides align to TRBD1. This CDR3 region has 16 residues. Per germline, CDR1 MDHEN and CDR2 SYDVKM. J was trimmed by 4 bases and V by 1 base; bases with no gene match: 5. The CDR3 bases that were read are TGTGCCAGCAGTTTATATCGACAGGGGATTAATGAAAAA. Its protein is CASSLYRQGINEK. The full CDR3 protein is CASSLYRQGINEKLFF. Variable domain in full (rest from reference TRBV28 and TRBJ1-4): DVKVTQSSRYLVKRTGEKVFLECVQDMDHENMFWYRQDPGLGLRLIYFSYDVKMKEKGDIPEGYSVSREKKERFSLILESASTNQTSMYLCASSLYRQGINEKLFFGSGTQLSVL.

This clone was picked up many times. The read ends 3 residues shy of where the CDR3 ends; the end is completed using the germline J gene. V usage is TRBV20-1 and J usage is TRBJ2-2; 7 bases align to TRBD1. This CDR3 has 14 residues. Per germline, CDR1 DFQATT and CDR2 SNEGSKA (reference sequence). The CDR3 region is CSAPLDRVGEKLFF. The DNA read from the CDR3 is TGCAGTGCCCCCCTTGACAGGGTGGGTGAAAAG.

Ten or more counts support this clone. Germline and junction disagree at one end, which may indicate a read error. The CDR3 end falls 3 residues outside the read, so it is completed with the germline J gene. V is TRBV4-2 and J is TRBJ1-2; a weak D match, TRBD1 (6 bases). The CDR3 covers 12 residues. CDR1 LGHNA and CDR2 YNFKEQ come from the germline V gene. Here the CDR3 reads CASSTQGGGYTF. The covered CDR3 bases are TGCGCCAGCAGCACACAGGGAGGCGGC.

The part of the CDR3 DNA that was read is TGTGCCAGTAGTCTTCAGGGTATTCGTTCTTTCGGT. It encodes CASSLQGIRSFG. The full-length CDR3 reads as CASSLQGIRSFGQYF. This chain uses TRBV19 with TRBJ2-4; maybe TRBD1 (5 bases). The CDR3 is cut off 3 residues early in the read; its end comes from the germline J gene. CDR1 and CDR2 from the germline V gene are LNHDA and SQIVND (reference sequence). The CDR3 length is 15 residues.

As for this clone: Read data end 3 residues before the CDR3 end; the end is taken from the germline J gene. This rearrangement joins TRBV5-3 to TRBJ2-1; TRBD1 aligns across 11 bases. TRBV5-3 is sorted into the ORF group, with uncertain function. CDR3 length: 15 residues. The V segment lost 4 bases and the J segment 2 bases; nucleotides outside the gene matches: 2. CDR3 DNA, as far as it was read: TGTGCCAGAAGCGAGGGACAGGGGGCCTACAATGAG. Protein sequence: CARSEGQGAYNE. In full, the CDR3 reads CARSEGQGAYNEQFF.

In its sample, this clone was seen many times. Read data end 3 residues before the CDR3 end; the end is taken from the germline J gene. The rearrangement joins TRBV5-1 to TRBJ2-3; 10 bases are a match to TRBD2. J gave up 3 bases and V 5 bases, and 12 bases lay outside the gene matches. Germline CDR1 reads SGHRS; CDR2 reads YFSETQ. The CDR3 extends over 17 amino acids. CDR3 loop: CASSPSSSGSGTDTQYF. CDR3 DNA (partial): TGCGCCAGCAGTCCGTCCTCTAGCGGGAGCGGGACAGATACG.

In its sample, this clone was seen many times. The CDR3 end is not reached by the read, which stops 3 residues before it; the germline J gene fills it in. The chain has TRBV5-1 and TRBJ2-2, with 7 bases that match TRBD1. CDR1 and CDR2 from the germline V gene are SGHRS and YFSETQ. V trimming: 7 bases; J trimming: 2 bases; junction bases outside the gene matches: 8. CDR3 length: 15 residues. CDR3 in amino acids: CASGDGTANTGELFF. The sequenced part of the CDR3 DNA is TGCGCCAGCGGTGACGGGACAGCCAACACCGGGGAG.

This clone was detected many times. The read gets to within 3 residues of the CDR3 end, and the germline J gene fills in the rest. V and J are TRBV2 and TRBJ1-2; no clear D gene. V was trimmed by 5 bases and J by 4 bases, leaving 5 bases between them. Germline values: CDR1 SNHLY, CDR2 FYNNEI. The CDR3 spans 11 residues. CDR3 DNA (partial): TGTGCCAGCAGTACGGGCTATGGC. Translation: CASSTGYG. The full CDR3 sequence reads CASSTGYGYTF.

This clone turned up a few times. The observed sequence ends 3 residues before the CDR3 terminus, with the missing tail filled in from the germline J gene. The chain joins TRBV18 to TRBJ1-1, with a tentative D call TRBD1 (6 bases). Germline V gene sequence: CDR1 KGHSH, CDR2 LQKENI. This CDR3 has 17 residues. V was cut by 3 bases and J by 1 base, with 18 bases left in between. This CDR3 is CASSPFADGGWNTEAFF. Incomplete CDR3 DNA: TGTGCCAGCTCACCCTTTGCCGATGGGGGCTGGAACACTGAA.

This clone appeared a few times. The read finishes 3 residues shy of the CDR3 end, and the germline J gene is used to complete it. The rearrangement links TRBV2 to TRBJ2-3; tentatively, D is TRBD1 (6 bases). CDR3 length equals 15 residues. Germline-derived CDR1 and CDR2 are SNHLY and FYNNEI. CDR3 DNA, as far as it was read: TGTGCCAGCAGTGAAGTCAGGGGCCGCCAAGAGACG. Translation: CASSEVRGRQET. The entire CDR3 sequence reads CASSEVRGRQETQYF.

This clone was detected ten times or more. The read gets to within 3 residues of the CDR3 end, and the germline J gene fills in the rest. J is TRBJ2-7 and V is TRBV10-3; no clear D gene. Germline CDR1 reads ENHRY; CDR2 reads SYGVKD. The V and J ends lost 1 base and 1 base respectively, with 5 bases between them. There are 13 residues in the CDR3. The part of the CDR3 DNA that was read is TGTGCCATCAGTGAGTATCGGTCCTACGAG. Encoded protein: CAISEYRSYE. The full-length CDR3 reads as CAISEYRSYEQYF.

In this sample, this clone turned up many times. The sequenced part of the CDR3 DNA is TGTGCCAGCAGACACGGGGAGCCTGAA. Encoded protein: CASRHGEPE. The CDR3 in its entirety is CASRHGEPEAFF. The chain uses TRBV7-9 and TRBJ1-1; D call uncertain. With the read ending 3 residues before the CDR3 end, the germline J gene is used to fill in that end. Germline V gene lookup returns CDR1 SEHNR and CDR2 FQNEAQ (reference sequence). The V end was cut by 6 bases, the J end by 6 bases, with 11 bases between. This CDR3 spans 12 amino acids. The full variable domain, rest sourced from reference TRBV7-9 and TRBJ1-1, is DTGVSQNPRHKITKRGQNVTFRCDPISEHNRLYWYRQTLGQGPEFLTYFQNEAQLEKSRLLSDRFSAERPKGSFSTLEIQRTEQGDSAMYLCASRHGEPEAFFGQGTRLTVV.

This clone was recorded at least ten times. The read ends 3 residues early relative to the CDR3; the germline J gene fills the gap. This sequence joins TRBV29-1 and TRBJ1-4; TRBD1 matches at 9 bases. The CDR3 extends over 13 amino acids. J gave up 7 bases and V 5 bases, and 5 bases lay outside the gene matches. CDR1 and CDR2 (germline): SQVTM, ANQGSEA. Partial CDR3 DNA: TGCAGCGTTAGCGGGACAGGGAGTGAAAAA. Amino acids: CSVSGTGSEK. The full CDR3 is CSVSGTGSEKLFF.

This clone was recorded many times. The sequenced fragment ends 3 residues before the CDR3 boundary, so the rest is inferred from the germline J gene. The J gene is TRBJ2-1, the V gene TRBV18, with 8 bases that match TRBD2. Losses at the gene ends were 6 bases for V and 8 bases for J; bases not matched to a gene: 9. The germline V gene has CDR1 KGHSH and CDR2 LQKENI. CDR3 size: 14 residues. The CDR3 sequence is CASSPRGGPDEQFF. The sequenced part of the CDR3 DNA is TGTGCCAGCTCGCCCCGGGGGGGGCCTGATGAG.

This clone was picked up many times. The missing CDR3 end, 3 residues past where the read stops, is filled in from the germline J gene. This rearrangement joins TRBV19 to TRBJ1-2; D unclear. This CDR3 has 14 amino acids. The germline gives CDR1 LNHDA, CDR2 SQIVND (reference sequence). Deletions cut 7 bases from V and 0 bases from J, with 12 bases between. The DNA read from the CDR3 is TGTGCCAGTATAGGTGGGCCAGCTAACTATGGC. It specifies CASIGGPANYG. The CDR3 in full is CASIGGPANYGYTF.

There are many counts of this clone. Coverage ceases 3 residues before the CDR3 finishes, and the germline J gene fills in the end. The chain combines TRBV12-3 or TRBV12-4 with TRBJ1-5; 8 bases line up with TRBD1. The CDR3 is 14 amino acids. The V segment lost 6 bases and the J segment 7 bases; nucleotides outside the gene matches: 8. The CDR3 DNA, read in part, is TGTGCCAGCAGATCACAGGGGGGAGGCCAGCCC. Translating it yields CASRSQGGGQP. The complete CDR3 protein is CASRSQGGGQPQHF.

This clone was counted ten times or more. The CDR3 region is CASSAPLAPDTQYF. CDR3 DNA, as far as it was read: TGTGCCAGCAGCGCTCCTCTGGCTCCAGATACG. The rearrangement joins TRBV9 to TRBJ2-3; D ambiguous. The read comes to an end 3 residues before the CDR3 does, leaving the germline J gene to fill in the end. CDR1 is SGDLS, CDR2 YYNGEE, per germline. V was trimmed by 3 bases and J by 4 bases, leaving 12 bases between them. This CDR3 contains 14 residues.

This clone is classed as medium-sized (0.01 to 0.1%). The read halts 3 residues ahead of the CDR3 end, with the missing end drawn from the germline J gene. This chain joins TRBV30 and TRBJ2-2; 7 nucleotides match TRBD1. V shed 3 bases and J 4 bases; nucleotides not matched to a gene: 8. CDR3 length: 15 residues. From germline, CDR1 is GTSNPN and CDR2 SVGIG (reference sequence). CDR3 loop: CAWRSTGQITGELFF. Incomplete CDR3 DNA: TGTGCCTGGAGATCCACGGGACAGATCACCGGGGAG.

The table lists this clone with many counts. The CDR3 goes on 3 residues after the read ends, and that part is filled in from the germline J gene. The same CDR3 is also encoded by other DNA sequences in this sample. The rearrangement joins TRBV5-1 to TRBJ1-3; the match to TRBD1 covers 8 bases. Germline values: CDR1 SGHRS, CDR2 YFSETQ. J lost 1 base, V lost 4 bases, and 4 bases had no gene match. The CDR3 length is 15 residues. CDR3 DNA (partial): TGCGCCAGCAGCCCTACAGGGGGATCTGGAAACACC. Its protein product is CASSPTGGSGNT. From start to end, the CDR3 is CASSPTGGSGNTIYF.

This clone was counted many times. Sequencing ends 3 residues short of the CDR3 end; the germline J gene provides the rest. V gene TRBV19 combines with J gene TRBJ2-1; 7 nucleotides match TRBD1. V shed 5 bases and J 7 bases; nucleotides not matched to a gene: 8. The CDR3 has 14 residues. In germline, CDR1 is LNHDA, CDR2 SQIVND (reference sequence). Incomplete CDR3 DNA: TGTGCCAGTAGTTCCCGGACAGGTAGGAATGAG. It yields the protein CASSSRTGRNE. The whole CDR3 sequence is CASSSRTGRNEQFF.

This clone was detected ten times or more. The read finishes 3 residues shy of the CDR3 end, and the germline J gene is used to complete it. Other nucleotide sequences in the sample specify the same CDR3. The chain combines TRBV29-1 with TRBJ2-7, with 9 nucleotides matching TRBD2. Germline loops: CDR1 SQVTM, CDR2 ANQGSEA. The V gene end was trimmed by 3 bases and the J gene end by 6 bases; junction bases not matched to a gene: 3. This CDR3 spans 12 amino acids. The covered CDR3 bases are TGCAGCGTTGAGGGACTAGCATCCGAG. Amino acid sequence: CSVEGLASE. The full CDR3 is CSVEGLASEQYF.

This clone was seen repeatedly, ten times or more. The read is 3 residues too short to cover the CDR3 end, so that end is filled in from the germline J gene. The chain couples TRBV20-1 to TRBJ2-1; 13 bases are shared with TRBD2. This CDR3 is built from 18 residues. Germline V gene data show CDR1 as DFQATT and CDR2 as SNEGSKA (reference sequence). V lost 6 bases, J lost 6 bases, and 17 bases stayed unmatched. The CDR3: CSAEQRTSGRRIRNEQFF. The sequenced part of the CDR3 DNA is TGCAGTGCCGAACAGAGGACTAGCGGGAGAAGGATTCGCAATGAG.

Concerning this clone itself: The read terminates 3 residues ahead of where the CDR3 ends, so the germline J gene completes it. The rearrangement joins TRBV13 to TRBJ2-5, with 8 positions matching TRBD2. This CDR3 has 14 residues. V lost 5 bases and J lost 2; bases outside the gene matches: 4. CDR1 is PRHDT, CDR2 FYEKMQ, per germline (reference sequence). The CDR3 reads CASSRSGGQETQYF. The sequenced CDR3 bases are TGTGCCAGCAGCCGGAGCGGGGGACAAGAGACC.

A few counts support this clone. Incomplete CDR3 DNA: TGTGCCTGGAGTCTCGCAGATACC. This encodes CAWSLADT. The full CDR3 protein is CAWSLADTYTF. This chain links TRBV30 with TRBJ1-2; the D is unclear. The observed sequence ends 3 residues before the CDR3 terminus, with the missing tail filled in from the germline J gene. Germline V gene lookup returns CDR1 GTSNPN and CDR2 SVGIG (reference sequence). This CDR3 is built from 11 residues.